The entry below describes one T cell receptor (beta chain). CDR3 length: 12 amino acids. CDR1 and CDR2 (germline): LGHNT, FRNRAP. Trimming took 4 bases from V and 9 from J, leaving 12 bases between them. These data belong to a study of T cell responses to AZD1222 COVID-19 vaccine. Some clones are missing from TCRdb's copy, which holds only in-frame ones; the method was immunoSEQ multiplex PCR. The sample shows tens of thousands of clones, 70% to 90% of them seen only once. This sequence originates from an adult in good health. The source material was peripheral blood, sampled on day 0 of MenACWY control vaccination. The rearrangement joins TRBV12-5 to TRBJ1-1; D gene ambiguous. CDR3 sequence: CASGSGSLQAFF. The CDR3 DNA is TGTGCTAGTGGTTCGGGGAGTCTCCAAGCTTTCTTT.